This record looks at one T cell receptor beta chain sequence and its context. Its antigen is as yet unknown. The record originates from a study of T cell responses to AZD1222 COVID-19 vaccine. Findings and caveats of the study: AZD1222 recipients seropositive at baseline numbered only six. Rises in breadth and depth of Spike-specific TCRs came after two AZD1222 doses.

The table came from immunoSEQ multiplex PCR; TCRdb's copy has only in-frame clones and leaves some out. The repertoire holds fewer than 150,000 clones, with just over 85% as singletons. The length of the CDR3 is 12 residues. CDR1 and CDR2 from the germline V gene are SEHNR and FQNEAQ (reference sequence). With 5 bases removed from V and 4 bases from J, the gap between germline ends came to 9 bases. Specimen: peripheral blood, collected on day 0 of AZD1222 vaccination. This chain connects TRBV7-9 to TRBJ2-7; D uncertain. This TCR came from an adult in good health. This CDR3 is CASSPGWYEQYF. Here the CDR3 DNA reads TGTGCCAGCAGCCCTGGCTGGTACGAGCAGTACTTC.